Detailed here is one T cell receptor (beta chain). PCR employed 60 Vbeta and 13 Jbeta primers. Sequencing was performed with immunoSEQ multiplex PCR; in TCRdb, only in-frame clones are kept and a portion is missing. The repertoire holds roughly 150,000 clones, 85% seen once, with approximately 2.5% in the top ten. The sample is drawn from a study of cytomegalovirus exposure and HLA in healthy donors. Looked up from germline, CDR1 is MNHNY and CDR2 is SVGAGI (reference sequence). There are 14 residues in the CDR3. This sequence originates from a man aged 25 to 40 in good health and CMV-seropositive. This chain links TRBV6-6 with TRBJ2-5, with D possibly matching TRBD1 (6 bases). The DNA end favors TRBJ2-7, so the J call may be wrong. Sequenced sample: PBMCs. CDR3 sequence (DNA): TGTGCCAGCAGTAAAGCCGGATTGGACAGCGAGCAGTACTTC. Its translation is CASSKAGLDSEQYF.